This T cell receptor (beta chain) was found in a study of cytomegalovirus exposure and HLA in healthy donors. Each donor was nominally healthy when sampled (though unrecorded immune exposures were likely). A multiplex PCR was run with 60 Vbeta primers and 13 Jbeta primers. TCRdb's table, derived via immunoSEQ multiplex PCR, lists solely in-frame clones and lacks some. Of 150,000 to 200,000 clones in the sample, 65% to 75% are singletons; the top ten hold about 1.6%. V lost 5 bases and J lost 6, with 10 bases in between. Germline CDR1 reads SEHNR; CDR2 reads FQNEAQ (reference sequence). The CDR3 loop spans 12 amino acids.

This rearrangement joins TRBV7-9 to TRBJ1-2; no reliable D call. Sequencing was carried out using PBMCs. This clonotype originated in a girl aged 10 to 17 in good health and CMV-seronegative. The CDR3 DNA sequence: TGTGCCAGCAGCCCTCGGGAGGATGGCTACACCTTC. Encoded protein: CASSPREDGYTF. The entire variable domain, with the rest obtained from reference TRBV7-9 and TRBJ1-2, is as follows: DTGVSQNPRHKITKRGQNVTFRCDPISEHNRLYWYRQTLGQGPEFLTYFQNEAQLEKSRLLSDRFSAERPKGSFSTLEIQRTEQGDSAMYLCASSPREDGYTFGSGTRLTVV.